Following are 21 T cell receptor beta chains from one sample sequenced in a study of T cell changes during pregnancy in multiple sclerosis. Repertoires were generated with immunoSEQ multiplex PCR, while TCRdb's copy carries only in-frame clones and drops some. The table has about 71,000 clones, about 91% seen once. The source was CD8+ T cells from peripheral blood mononuclear cells, collected before pregnancy. The receptors shown here come from a female donor with multiple sclerosis, enrolled in a pregnancy study.

The chain uses TRBV18 and TRBJ1-1; 11 nucleotides align to TRBD1. This CDR3 is 16 amino acids long. Germline CDR1 and CDR2: KGHSH and LQKENI. After removal of 3 bases from V and 5 bases from J, the junction contained 8 bases not matched to a gene. The CDR3 DNA follows: TGTGCCAGCTCACCTGACCGGGGACAGGGGGGGACTGAAGCTTTCTTT. Residues: CASSPDRGQGGTEAFF.

V usage is TRBV5-6 and J usage is TRBJ1-1; D is perhaps TRBD1 (5 bases). The length of the CDR3 is 12 residues. V was pared by 2 bases and J by 6 bases, with 8 bases between. CDR1 is SGHDT and CDR2 is YYEEEE in the germline V gene. The CDR3: CASSFPGAEAFF. For the CDR3, the DNA is TGTGCCAGCAGCTTTCCGGGGGCTGAAGCTTTCTTT.

The chain combines TRBV2 with TRBJ2-5; 7 nucleotides line up with TRBD2. The V gene end was trimmed by 9 bases and the J gene end by 5 bases; junction bases not matched to a gene: 9. The length of the CDR3 is 13 residues. Germline assignment: CDR1 SNHLY and CDR2 FYNNEI. The CDR3 sequence: CASAAGTGETQYF. The CDR3 region has the DNA TGTGCCAGTGCAGCGGGGACTGGGGAGACCCAGTACTTC.

This rearrangement joins TRBV20-1 to TRBJ1-2; D unresolved. The length of the CDR3 is 9 residues. Between the trimmed V and J ends, which lost 5 bases and 8 bases, there was a span of 6 bases. Germline CDR1 reads DFQATT; CDR2 reads SNEGSKA (reference sequence). The CDR3 coding sequence is TGCAGTGCTGCGGGCGGCTACACCTTC. Amino acids: CSAAGGYTF.

The rearrangement uses TRBV19 and TRBJ2-7; D is unclear. Trimming left V 4 bases short and J 9 bases short, with 10 bases between. In germline, CDR1 is LNHDA, CDR2 SQIVND (reference sequence). The CDR3 length is 11 residues. The DNA for the CDR3 is TGTGCCAGTAGTACCGGGTATTCGCAGTACTTC. Protein: CASSTGYSQYF. Full variable domain (outside the CDR3, taken from reference TRBV19 and TRBJ2-7): DGGITQSPKYLFRKEGQNVTLSCEQNLNHDAMYWYRQDPGQGLRLIYYSQIVNDFQKGDIAEGYSVSREKKESFPLTVTSAQKNPTAFYLCASSTGYSQYFGPGTRLTVT.

The rearrangement joins TRBV27 to TRBJ1-1, with a tentative D call TRBD1 (5 bases). This CDR3 spans 13 amino acids. From germline, CDR1 is MNHEY and CDR2 SMNVEV (reference sequence). The V end lost 2 bases, the J end lost 4 bases, and 8 bases lay between the germline ends. The CDR3 region is CASSLLGGTEAFF. The CDR3 bases are TGTGCCAGCAGTTTACTGGGGGGCACTGAAGCTTTCTTT.

This clone has only one observation. The rearrangement links TRBV15 to TRBJ2-5; 11 positions agree with TRBD2. The CDR3 loop spans 18 amino acids. Germline CDR1 reads LNHNV; CDR2 reads YYDKDF (reference sequence). Losses at the gene ends were 0 bases for V and 5 bases for J; bases not matched to a gene: 11. The CDR3 protein is CATSRDPGLAGGRETQYF. The CDR3, as DNA: TGTGCCACCAGCAGAGATCCCGGGCTAGCGGGGGGTCGGGAGACCCAGTACTTC. Complete variable domain (other parts from reference TRBV15 and TRBJ2-5): DAMVIQNPRYQVTQFGKPVTLSCSQTLNHNVMYWYQQKSSQAPKLLFHYYDKDFNNEADTPDNFQSRRPNTSFCFLDIRSPGLGDTAMYLCATSRDPGLAGGRETQYFGPGTRLLVL.

The V and J genes are TRBV13 and TRBJ1-6; possible D gene TRBD1, 5 bases. Germline V gene lookup returns CDR1 PRHDT and CDR2 FYEKMQ (reference sequence). The CDR3 is made up of 15 amino acids. Trimming left V 6 bases short and J 9 bases short, with 18 bases between. The DNA of the CDR3 is TGTGCCAGCAGGGTCGGGGGGTCCTCCGGTTCACCCCTCCACTTT. It specifies CASRVGGSSGSPLHF.

The chain carries TRBV7-9 and TRBJ2-1; 11 positions agree with TRBD2. This CDR3 comprises 19 residues. CDR1 SEHNR and CDR2 FQNEAQ come from the germline V gene (reference sequence). J gave up 8 bases and V 1 base, and 16 bases lay outside the gene matches. The CDR3 loop reads CASSLGETSSGGPWDEQFF. DNA of the CDR3: TGTGCCAGCAGCTTAGGGGAGACATCTAGCGGGGGGCCATGGGATGAGCAGTTCTTC.

The rearrangement uses TRBV6-1 and TRBJ1-2, with D tentatively TRBD1 (5 bases). Germline CDR1 MNHNS, CDR2 SASEGT. The CDR3 is 16 residues long. V was clipped by 3 bases and J by 8 bases, with 22 bases between them. The CDR3 is CASSDSRVFSVGGYTF. The CDR3 DNA is TGTGCCAGCAGTGATAGCAGGGTCTTTTCCGTGGGGGGCTACACCTTC.

V is TRBV7-9 and J is TRBJ2-3; the D gene is possibly TRBD1 (6 bases). Germline lookup yields CDR1 SEHNR and CDR2 FQNEAQ (reference sequence). The CDR3 runs 17 residues. Trimming took 5 bases from V and 2 from J, leaving 20 bases between them. CDR3: CASSDALLGAPTDTQYF. CDR3 DNA: TGTGCCAGCAGCGACGCCTTGTTGGGGGCGCCCACAGATACGCAGTATTTT.

The genes are TRBV25-1 and TRBJ1-5; perhaps TRBD1 as D (5 bases). The V gene lost 10 bases and the J gene lost 2 bases, with 21 bases spanning the gap. CDR1 and CDR2 (germline): MGHDK, SYGVNS. The CDR3 length is 16 residues. CDR3 sequence: CATSDGGEIGNQPQHF. DNA for the CDR3: TGTGCCACCTCGGACGGGGGGGAGATCGGCAATCAGCCCCAGCATTTT. The full variable domain, rest sourced from reference TRBV25-1 and TRBJ1-5, is EADIYQTPRYLVIGTGKKITLECSQTMGHDKMYWYQQDPGMELHLIHYSYGVNSTEKGDLSSESTVSRIRTEHFPLTLESARPSHTSQYLCATSDGGEIGNQPQHFGDGTRLSIL.

This chain connects TRBV29-1 to TRBJ2-1; 7 bases map to TRBD1. The CDR3 totals 16 residues. The V gene's germline CDR1 is SQVTM and CDR2 ANQGSEA. The trim removed 3 bases at V and 2 bases at J, leaving 10 bases unmatched. The CDR3 DNA is TGCAGCGTTGAGACCGCTGGGACAGCTACCTACAATGAGCAGTTCTTC. Protein product: CSVETAGTATYNEQFF.

The chain carries TRBV27 and TRBJ2-1, with D possibly matching TRBD1 (5 bases). Germline assignment: CDR1 MNHEY and CDR2 SMNVEV (reference sequence). The CDR3 contains 16 residues. The V and J ends lost 5 bases and 5 bases respectively, with 19 bases between them. CDR3: CASSTGWRVGDNEQFF. The CDR3 region has the DNA TGTGCCAGCAGTACCGGGTGGCGAGTAGGGGACAATGAGCAGTTCTTC.

V usage is TRBV7-6 and J usage is TRBJ1-6; 7 bases are shared with TRBD1. Germline trimming cut 2 bases from V and 5 bases from J; bases unmatched to any gene: 3. This CDR3 comprises 15 residues. Germline loops: CDR1 SGHVS, CDR2 FNYEAQ. In DNA, the CDR3 is TGTGCCAGCAGCTTATACGGGACAGATAATTCACCCCTCCACTTT. It encodes CASSLYGTDNSPLHF.

This clone showed up just once. This chain joins TRBV10-2 and TRBJ2-2, with a tentative D call TRBD1 (6 bases). The CDR3 loop spans 16 amino acids. In germline, CDR1 is WSHSY, CDR2 SAAADI. V was clipped by 0 bases and J by 3 bases, with 11 bases between them. Here the CDR3 DNA reads TGCGCCAGCAGTGAGTCGCCCAACAGGGACACCGGGGAGCTGTTTTTT. Translation gives CASSESPNRDTGELFF.

This chain links TRBV6-5 with TRBJ1-5; 8 bases match TRBD1. With 6 bases clipped from V and 7 bases from J, the junction kept 11 bases outside the gene matches. The CDR3 consists of 15 residues. CDR1 and CDR2 (germline): MNHEY, SVGAGI. CDR3 nucleotides: TGTGCCAGCAGCCCGACAGGGGATTGGCGACAGCCCCAGCATTTT. Protein: CASSPTGDWRQPQHF.

The chain joins TRBV7-9 to TRBJ2-1, with TRBD2 as a possible D gene (6 bases). Germline values: CDR1 SEHNR, CDR2 FQNEAQ (reference sequence). V lost 9 bases and J 9 bases, leaving 15 bases between the germline ends. The CDR3 extends over 12 amino acids. CDR3 residues: CASDQNGGEQFF. The DNA for the CDR3 is TGTGCCAGTGACCAGAACGGGGGTGAGCAGTTCTTC.

The V and J genes are TRBV13 and TRBJ2-7, with 7 nucleotides matching TRBD1. The germline gives CDR1 PRHDT, CDR2 FYEKMQ (reference sequence). Trimming took 7 bases from V and 2 from J; bases not matched to a gene: 8. This CDR3 has 14 amino acids. The CDR3 sequence: CASTRGQGAYEQYF. The CDR3 bases are TGTGCCAGCACCCGGGGTCAGGGGGCCTACGAGCAGTACTTC.

This clone has only one observation. A single base is all that separates this from a far larger clone, so a read error is likely. V gene TRBV29-1 combines with J gene TRBJ2-7; 8 positions agree with TRBD1. CDR1 is SQVTM and CDR2 is ANQGSEA in the germline V gene. The CDR3 covers 13 residues. J was trimmed by 0 bases and V by 4 bases; bases with no gene match: 2. CDR3 DNA sequence: TGCAGCGTTGTACAGGGGGACTCCTACGAGCAGTACTTC. Its protein is CSVVQGDSYEQYF.

V usage is TRBV10-3 and J usage is TRBJ1-2, with 7 nucleotides matching TRBD1. Germline lookup yields CDR1 ENHRY and CDR2 SYGVKD. Trimming cost V 0 bases and J 3 bases; bases outside gene matches: 1. The CDR3 is 14 amino acids. CDR3 protein: CAISESTGDYGYTF. In nucleotides, the CDR3 is TGTGCCATCAGTGAGTCCACAGGGGACTATGGCTACACCTTC.